In its sample, the clone carrying this T cell receptor beta chain was seen a few times. Its specificity is unknown. This sample is drawn from a study of T cells in localized non-small cell lung cancer. Study observations and caveats: Median roughly 57 top-100 tumor clones were shared with paired adjacent lung.

V shed 0 bases and J shed 4 bases, with 9 bases lying between them. This CDR3 is built from 14 residues. CDR1 MNHGY and CDR2 SAAAGT come from the germline V gene. Assay: immunoSEQ multiplex PCR; the TCRdb copy retains only in-frame clones and omits some. The sample holds 1,000 to 1,500 clones, more than 20% seen once. This material consisted of lung tumor tissue, taken before any cancer treatment. The rearrangement links TRBV6-8 to TRBJ1-2; a weak D match, TRBD1 (5 bases). The source of this sequence is a man aged 40 to 70 with stage III lung adenocarcinoma. The CDR3 sequence is CASSYSRALYGYTF. In nucleotides, the CDR3 is TGTGCCAGCAGTTACTCCAGGGCTCTCTATGGCTACACCTTC.